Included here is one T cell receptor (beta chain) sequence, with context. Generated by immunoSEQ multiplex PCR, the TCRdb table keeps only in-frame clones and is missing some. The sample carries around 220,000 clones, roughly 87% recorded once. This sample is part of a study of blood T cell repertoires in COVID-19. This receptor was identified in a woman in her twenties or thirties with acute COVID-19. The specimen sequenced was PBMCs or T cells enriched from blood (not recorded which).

The CDR3 sequence: CASSPPLQNTYEQYF. Here the CDR3 DNA reads TGTGCCAGCTCACCACCGTTACAGAACACCTACGAGCAGTACTTC. This chain uses TRBV18 with TRBJ2-7; D uncertain. This CDR3 spans 15 amino acids. Germline loops: CDR1 KGHSH, CDR2 LQKENI. Trimming took off 0 bases at V and 2 bases at J, with 11 bases between the two ends.